This T cell receptor (beta chain) was captured by sequencing in a study of vaccination and CD4 T cells after COVID-19. Whole-study context: Cultures acting as controls obtained a CEFX pool, an HIV-1 Nef pool, or no peptide.

V lost 3 bases to trimming and J lost 1 base; unmatched junction nucleotides: 4. Germline lookup yields CDR1 KGHSH and CDR2 LQKENI. The CDR3 has 15 amino acids. Cultured CD4+ T-cell DNA underwent Oncomine TCR Beta short-read sequencing. TCRdb reprocessed the PCR reads with MiXCR, giving one entry per CDR3 protein. The sample lists over 15,000 distinct CDR3 sequences; about 73% were seen once. Comment on this clonotype: The antigen remains undetermined.

As for treatment: roughly 11-day PBMC culture with coronavirus spike peptide pools or control peptides (ViraFEST assay). Material for sequencing was CD4+ T cells from blood, cultured in vitro. The TCR was taken from a human donor who had recovered from COVID-19. This chain uses TRBV18 with TRBJ2-3, with TRBD1 matching over 7 bases. The CDR3 is CASSPSTGRTDTQYF. The CDR3 DNA follows: TGTGCCAGCTCACCGTCGACAGGGCGCACAGATACGCAGTATTTT.